This T cell receptor (beta chain) was recovered during a study of Ad26.COV2.S vaccination and SARS-CoV-2 variants (dated by TCRdb to about 2021). Study-level background: Vaccine-arm donors were drawn from COV1001, a multicentre, randomized, double-blind, placebo-controlled phase I-IIa trial of Ad26.COV2.S in healthy adults. Ad26.COV2.S was given intramuscularly at 5x10^10 or 1x10^11 viral particles, as a single shot or as two shots 56 days apart. TCRbeta repertoire sequencing was used to assess the specificity and breadth of SARS-CoV-2-reactive T cell receptors after Ad26.COV2.S vaccination. A total of approximately 30 samples were included in the TCR-sequenced set, comprising around 19 Ad26.COV2.S vaccine recipients, 5 placebo recipients and 8 SARS-CoV-2 convalescent individuals. Participants in the trial were split at random into five groups of five each, receiving low-dose or high-dose Ad26.COV2.S once or twice, or else placebo on both occasions. Investigators remained blinded to trial group allocation during experiments and outcome assessment.

The treatment or condition label, read with the paper, signifies: about 20 received Ad26.COV2.S at low or high dose, single or two shots; 5 received placebo; per-sample allocation not given. Repertoires of vaccine and placebo recipients were sequenced from samples taken on day 63 after the first injection. Between 29 July and 7 August 2020, Cohort 1b enrolled about two dozen adults aged 18-55 years at one site in Boston, USA. Ad26.COV2.S consisted of a replication-incompetent adenovirus type 26 vector by which a prefusion-stabilized SARS-CoV-2 spike protein from the original Wuhan strain was expressed. About this clone itself: Its antigen is not yet known. There are no base qualities to consult, and no much larger clone falls within one base.

The research as a whole found: The authors noted that total T cell responses may have been underestimated by the TCR breadth and depth analyses. Vaccine and placebo recipients had comparable non-spike TCR breadth, which fits with the vaccine containing only spike. The study lacked the statistical power to compare responses across vaccine doses or regimens. Substantial breadth of spike-specific CD8+ and CD4+ T cell responses was reported after vaccination. Spike-specific TCR breadth was higher in Ad26.COV2.S recipients than in placebo recipients (P = 0.0014).

V is reduced by 5 bases and J by 5 bases, leaving a spacing of 18 bases between them. For CDR1 and CDR2, the germline V gene (reference sequence) lists SEHNR and FQNEAQ. The CDR3 covers 15 residues, taking in both the cysteine and the phenylalanine. The read is trimmed to its CDR3 DNA, 45 bases read in frame from base 1. The immunoSEQ Assay was used to sequence TCRbeta CDR3 regions. After extraction, genomic DNA underwent amplification by bias-controlled multiplex PCR, followed by high-throughput sequencing. Under the source paper's analysis protocol: To quantify the absolute abundance of each unique TCRbeta CDR3 region, sequences were collapsed and filtered. T cell fraction was estimated by normalizing TCRbeta template counts to usable DNA, which was measured by amplifying reference genes present in all nucleated cells. Repertoire TCRs were annotated as SARS-CoV-2-specific when V gene, CDR3 amino acid sequence and J gene were exactly matched to a known reactive TCR set. The reference SARS-CoV-2 TCR set was derived from MIRA and filtered for enrichment in COVID-19-positive ImmuneCODE repertoires, a step that removed public or cross-reactive TCRs. Using the MIRA antigens, annotated TCRs were further analysed by specific ORF or by position within an ORF. Depth was the summed frequency of annotated unique rearrangements, while breadth was defined as annotated unique rearrangements over total unique productive rearrangements. Group comparisons of TCR breadth used two-sided Wilcoxon rank-sum tests. TCRdb re-hosts the immuneACCESS table, in-frame sequences only. Its copies lack some clones; in the studies checked, an unresolved V gene accounts for under half of them, and the cause for the rest is not known. From that table come the V and J calls and clone size; the DNA was used to work out D and trimming. This sample gives about 400,000 clones in total; about 88% of them show up just once. Of the sample, 1.5% to 2% falls within the top ten clones.

This sequence was found in a person between 18 and 60 years old who received the Ad26.COV2.S COVID-19 vaccine or a placebo. The rearranged chain carries TRBV7-9 and TRBJ2-5; a weak D assignment points to TRBD2 (6 bases agree). The source was peripheral blood, collected in a trial of Ad26.COV2.S vaccine versus placebo. DNA sequence: TGTGCCAGCAGCCGGGATTTGGGCGGGACGGAGACCCAGTACTTC. This is translated as CASSRDLGGTETQYF. Where the CDR3 stops, the reference TRBV7-9 and TRBJ2-5 genes take over; the full variable domain is DTGVSQNPRHKITKRGQNVTFRCDPISEHNRLYWYRQTLGQGPEFLTYFQNEAQLEKSRLLSDRFSAERPKGSFSTLEIQRTEQGDSAMYLCASSRDLGGTETQYFGPGTRLLVL.